The source of this T cell receptor (beta chain) is a study of chemoradiotherapy in HPV16-positive cancers. Whole-study context: Candidate HPV-specific clones and shared TCR motifs came from two HPV16-positive patients.

Profiling relied on immunoSEQ multiplex PCR, and the TCRdb table lists in-frame clones only, not all of them. Here the sample spans fewer than 6,000 clones, approximately 81% being singletons. Per the germline V gene, CDR1 is SNHLY and CDR2 is FYNNEI. CDR3 length: 16 amino acids. Trimming took off 1 base at V and 2 bases at J, with 14 bases between the two ends. This clone was recorded a few times. V usage is TRBV2 and J usage is TRBJ1-1; no clear D gene. The TCR comes from a human donor with HPV-associated anogenital cancer. The sample consisted of tumor tissue, taken from a patient who underwent chemoradiotherapy. DNA of the CDR3: TGTGCCAGCAGTGAAGAAATAAGGGCGGCAAACACTGAAGCTTTCTTT. This translates into CASSEEIRAANTEAFF.